This is a list of T cell receptor beta chains from one sample in a study of blood T cell repertoires in COVID-19. Assay used: immunoSEQ multiplex PCR; TCRdb lists only in-frame clones, some missing. The data contain tens of thousands of clones, roughly 78% of them singletons. The sample consisted of peripheral blood. These receptors came from a woman of 80 years or more with acute or convalescent COVID-19. CDR3s include the opening cysteine and the closing phenylalanine or tryptophan. D genes are given only for firm matches. Clone size is shown for a subset of rows, as once, few, many or a class of expanded clone.

>TRBJ2-2|TRBV6-1|-|TRBD2
CASSAFSGGGTGELFF
TGTGCCAGCAGTGCCTTTAGCGGGGGAGGCACCGGGGAGCTGTTTTTT
>TRBJ1-5|TRBV7-2|-|-
CASSQRNQPQHF
TGTGCCAGCAGCCAGCGGAATCAGCCCCAGCATTTT
>TRBJ2-7|TRBV11-3|once|-
CASSRGDSDRCYEQYF
TGTGCCAGCAGCCGAGGGGACTCAGATAGATGTTACGAGCAGTACTTC
>TRBJ2-2|TRBV5-1|-|-
CASSFVGPDTGELFF
TGCGCCAGCAGCTTCGTGGGGCCGGACACCGGGGAGCTGTTTTTT
>TRBJ1-2|TRBV6-9|-|TRBD1
CASPGTGLYGYTF
TGTGCCAGCCCCGGGACAGGGTTGTATGGCTACACCTTC
>TRBJ1-1|TRBV11-2|-|-
CASSQNRDSTEAFF
TGTGCCAGCAGCCAAAACAGGGATAGTACTGAAGCTTTCTTT
>TRBJ2-1|TRBV11-2|-|TRBD2
CASSSPGGGRVGAEQFF
TGTGCCAGCAGCTCCCCCGGGGGGGGCCGGGTAGGGGCTGAGCAGTTCTTC
>TRBJ2-1|TRBV7-2|-|TRBD2
CASSLLLAGGPHEQFF
TGTGCCAGCAGCTTGTTGCTAGCGGGGGGGCCGCATGAGCAGTTCTTC
>TRBJ2-7|TRBV29-1|once|-
CSAGWGDEQYF
TGCAGCGCCGGATGGGGCGACGAGCAGTACTTC
>TRBJ2-2|TRBV4-1|-|-
CASSHPQGGELFF
TGCGCCAGCAGCCATCCCCAGGGCGGGGAGCTGTTTTTT
>TRBJ2-7|TRBV3-1/TRBV3-2|-|-
CASSQGDSYEQYF
TGTGCCAGCAGCCAAGGAGACTCCTACGAGCAGTACTTC
>TRBJ1-4|TRBV7-9|few|-
CASSFERENEKLFF
TGTGCCAGCAGCTTTGAGAGGGAGAATGAAAAACTGTTTTTT
>TRBJ1-2|TRBV5-1|-|TRBD1
CASSSGQTNYGYTF
TGCGCCAGCAGCTCGGGACAGACTAACTATGGCTACACCTTC
>TRBJ1-1|TRBV11-2|-|TRBD1
CASSLEVTGGTEAFF
TGTGCCAGCAGCTTAGAAGTGACAGGGGGCACTGAAGCTTTCTTT
>TRBJ2-7|TRBV2|-|TRBD2
CASSLEREVAYF
TGTGCCAGCAGTCTAGAGCGGGAGGTTGCGTACTTC
>TRBJ2-7|TRBV15|-|TRBD1
CATSRDLDRGNEQYF
TGTGCCACCAGCAGAGATCTTGACAGGGGTAACGAGCAGTATTTC
>TRBJ1-5|TRBV9|-|TRBD1
CASSKEQGAGQPQHF
TGTGCCAGCAGCAAAGAACAGGGGGCAGGACAGCCCCAGCATTTT
>TRBJ2-3|TRBV5-1|-|-
CASSLTGGGKDTQYF
TGCGCCAGCAGCTTGACTGGGGGCGGAAAAGATACGCAGTATTTT
>TRBJ1-3|TRBV7-2|-|TRBD1
CASSFTGQGPGNTIYF
TGTGCCAGCAGCTTTACGGGACAGGGGCCTGGAAACACCATATATTTT
>TRBJ2-2|TRBV5-1|-|-
CASSPRVDSGELFF
TGCGCCAGCAGCCCGCGGGTCGATTCCGGGGAGCTGTTTTTT
>TRBJ2-5|TRBV6-5|-|-
CASSRLETQYF
TGTGCCAGCAGCCGGTTGGAGACCCAGTACTTC
>TRBJ2-1|TRBV6-6|-|-
CASVGAGALYNEQFF
TGTGCCAGCGTCGGGGCGGGGGCCTTATACAATGAGCAGTTCTTC
>TRBJ2-3|TRBV5-1|-|TRBD1
CASSPGPGGGTDTQYF
TGCGCCAGCAGCCCGGGACCAGGGGGTGGCACAGATACGCAGTATTTT
>TRBJ2-2|TRBV15|-|TRBD2
CATSSEGLAGHTGELFF
TGTGCCACCAGCTCTGAGGGGCTAGCGGGCCACACCGGGGAGCTGTTTTTT
>TRBJ2-1|TRBV7-8|-|TRBD2
CASSPRGSSGIYNEQFF
TGTGCCAGCAGCCCCAGAGGGAGTAGCGGGATATACAATGAGCAGTTCTTC
>TRBJ1-1|TRBV7-9|-|-
CASSLRESNTEAFF
TGTGCCAGCAGCTTGCGGGAGTCGAACACTGAAGCTTTCTTT
>TRBJ2-1|TRBV11-3|once|TRBD2
CASSLRLAGGNEQFF
TGTGCCAGCAGCTTACGTCTAGCGGGAGGCAATGAGCAGTTCTTC
>TRBJ1-1|TRBV5-1|-|-
CASRAGTLVTEAFF
TGCGCCAGCAGGGCCGGGACATTGGTTACTGAAGCTTTCTTT
>TRBJ2-5|TRBV3-1/TRBV3-2|-|-
CASSHSPVGLKEETQYF
TGTGCCAGCAGCCACTCCCCAGTGGGGCTTAAAGAAGAGACCCAGTACTTC
>TRBJ1-1|TRBV27|-|-
CASSSFRPQITEAFF
TGTGCCAGCAGTTCTTTCAGGCCCCAAATCACTGAAGCTTTCTTT
>TRBJ2-3|TRBV11-2|-|-
CASSPYTDTQYF
TGTGCCAGCAGCCCCTACACAGATACGCAGTATTTT
>TRBJ2-7|TRBV7-8|-|TRBD1
CASSLVAGGYEQYF
TGTGCCAGCAGCTTAGTAGCAGGGGGCTACGAGCAGTACTTC
>TRBJ2-3|TRBV6-1|-|TRBD2
CASSEKAGGRLVDTQYF
TGTGCCAGCAGTGAAAAGGCGGGGGGGCGGTTGGTAGATACGCAGTATTTT
>TRBJ2-7|TRBV6-5|-|TRBD1
CASSPDRSSLEQYF
TGTGCCAGCAGCCCGGACAGGTCTAGTTTGGAGCAGTACTTC
>TRBJ1-1|TRBV11-3|-|TRBD1
CASSRDRLTEAFF
TGTGCCAGCAGCCGGGACAGGCTCACTGAAGCTTTCTTT
>TRBJ2-5|TRBV3-1/TRBV3-2|-|TRBD1
CASSQGTGGGKTQYF
TGTGCCAGCAGCCAAGGGACAGGGGGCGGGAAGACCCAGTACTTC
>TRBJ1-1|TRBV6-5|-|TRBD1
CASSYSLDRATEAFF
TGTGCCAGCAGTTACTCCCTCGACAGGGCCACTGAAGCTTTCTTT
>TRBJ2-5|TRBV9|-|TRBD2
CASSVLGLAAQETQYF
TGTGCCAGCAGCGTACTCGGACTAGCGGCCCAAGAGACCCAGTACTTC
>TRBJ2-3|TRBV5-1|-|TRBD2
CASSYPWGLAGMNADTQYF
TGCGCCAGCAGCTATCCCTGGGGACTAGCGGGGATGAACGCAGATACGCAGTATTTT
>TRBJ1-2|TRBV4-2|-|TRBD1
CASSQDRTGDGYTF
TGTGCCAGCAGCCAAGATAGAACAGGGGATGGCTACACCTTC
>TRBJ1-6|TRBV27|-|-
CASSFLQGSSPLHF
TGTGCCAGCAGTTTTTTGCAGGGGAGCTCACCCCTCCACTTT